A selection of T cell receptor beta chains follows, all from one sample in a study of low-dose radiotherapy and immunotherapy resistance in tumors. Using its own MiXCR run on the reads, TCRdb lists one record per CDR3 protein. The sample shows more than 70,000 distinct CDR3 sequences, 20% of them seen only once. The sequenced sample was PBMCs, obtained after low-dose radiotherapy plus immunotherapy. All receptors come from a female donor with ovarian cancer. Each CDR3 is given with its conserved first and last residue. A D gene is named only where the DNA matches it firmly. Not every row has a clone size; where given, it reads once, few, many or a size class.

D,V,length,size,J,CDR3,DNA
-,TRBV12-3/TRBV12-4,14,-,TRBJ1-6,CASSLQGLDSPLHF,TGTGCCAGCAGTTTACAGGGCCTGGATTCACCCCTCCACTTT
TRBD2,TRBV7-2,15,many,TRBJ2-5,CASSSLAGGGETQYF,TGTGCCAGCAGCTCATTAGCGGGAGGGGGTGAGACCCAGTACTTC
-,TRBV4-1,15,many,TRBJ1-3,CASSQDPDSGNTIYF,TGCGCCAGCAGCCAAGACCCGGACAGCGGAAACACCATATATTTT
-,TRBV6-1,14,many,TRBJ1-5,CASSYGQGNQPQHF,TGTGCCAGCAGTTACGGGCAGGGGAATCAGCCCCAGCATTTT
TRBD2,TRBV20-1,14,-,TRBJ2-2,CSERVRTSTGELFF,TGCAGTGAGCGGGTCAGGACTAGCACCGGGGAGCTGTTTTTT
-,TRBV12-3/TRBV12-4,12,few,TRBJ1-4,CASRAPVDKLFF,TGTGCCAGCAGAGCCCCGGTCGACAAACTGTTTTTT
-,TRBV5-1,14,many,TRBJ2-5,CASSLDVGVETQYF,TGCGCCAGCAGCTTGGATGTGGGGGTCGAGACCCAGTACTTC
TRBD2,TRBV6-6,16,many,TRBJ2-1,CASSNPSGRADNEQFF,TGTGCCAGCAGTAACCCTAGCGGGAGGGCCGACAATGAGCAGTTCTTC
-,TRBV29-1,12,many,TRBJ2-3,CSVETGEDTQYF,TGCAGCGTTGAGACCGGGGAAGATACGCAGTATTTT
-,TRBV19,16,many,TRBJ1-5,CASSIGGRGSNQPQHF,TGTGCCAGTAGTATTGGGGGCAGGGGAAGCAATCAGCCCCAGCATTTT
-,TRBV5-1,15,few,TRBJ1-2,CASSAGDRDGYGYTF,TGCGCCAGCAGCGCAGGGGACCGGGACGGCTATGGCTACACCTTC
-,TRBV3-1,16,many,TRBJ1-1,CASSQEIWSVNTEAFF,TGTGCCAGCAGCCAAGAAATCTGGAGCGTGAACACTGAAGCTTTCTTT
-,TRBV12-3/TRBV12-4,14,many,TRBJ2-5,CASSLAGSGETQYF,TGTGCCAGCAGTTTAGCTGGCTCCGGGGAGACCCAGTACTTC
TRBD1,TRBV7-7,16,many,TRBJ1-5,CASSPRDRGRGGPQHF,TGTGCTAGCAGCCCACGGGACAGGGGGCGCGGTGGGCCCCAGCATTTT
TRBD1,TRBV24-1,17,few,TRBJ2-1,CATSDPSDRGNYNEQFF,TGTGCCACCAGTGATCCTTCGGACAGGGGGAACTACAATGAGCAGTTCTTC
-,TRBV15,17,many,TRBJ2-1,CATSSPGRGSLLNEQFF,TGTGCCACCAGCAGCCCTGGTCGGGGGTCATTACTCAATGAGCAGTTCTTC
-,TRBV28,14,-,TRBJ1-6,CASSLVGNNSPLHF,TGTGCCAGCAGTTTAGTGGGGAATAATTCACCCCTCCACTTT
TRBD2,TRBV7-2,17,many,TRBJ2-7,CASSGPTSGGSAYEQYF,TGTGCCAGCAGCGGGCCTACCAGCGGGGGAAGTGCCTACGAGCAGTACTTC
-,TRBV9,14,-,TRBJ2-7,CASSARDQSYEQYF,TGTGCCAGCAGCGCCAGGGACCAATCCTACGAGCAGTACTTC
-,TRBV11-2,13,-,TRBJ2-5,CASSQGRAETQYF,TGTGCCAGCAGCCAGGGCAGGGCGGAGACCCAGTACTTC
-,TRBV5-6,13,many,TRBJ2-7,CASSRGVSDEQYF,TGTGCCAGCAGCAGGGGAGTATCTGACGAGCAGTACTTC
TRBD1,TRBV6-2/TRBV6-3,17,-,TRBJ1-6,CASSPHTSGTGASPLHF,TGTGCCAGCAGCCCCCATACCTCCGGGACAGGGGCGTCACCCCTCCACTTT
-,TRBV10-3,11,many,TRBJ2-7,CAISAFYEQYF,TGTGCCATCAGTGCCTTCTACGAGCAGTACTTC
-,TRBV29-1,13,few,TRBJ1-1,CSATPQMNTEAFF,TGCAGCGCTACTCCACAAATGAACACTGAAGCTTTCTTT
-,TRBV28,15,-,TRBJ2-6,CASGLRVGGANVLTF,TGTGCCAGCGGCCTTCGAGTCGGCGGGGCCAACGTCCTGACTTTC
-,TRBV30,14,-,TRBJ2-1,CAWSGGGRNNEQFF,TGTGCCTGGAGTGGAGGCGGCAGGAACAATGAGCAGTTCTTC
-,TRBV27,13,-,TRBJ1-1,CASSLVRYTEAFF,TGTGCCAGCAGTTTAGTCAGGTACACTGAAGCTTTCTTT
TRBD1,TRBV6-2/TRBV6-3,15,many,TRBJ2-5,CASRGTGLSQETQYF,TGTGCCAGCAGAGGGACAGGGTTGAGCCAAGAGACCCAGTACTTC
-,TRBV11-2,15,many,TRBJ2-7,CASSLPFLGRSEQYF,TGTGCCAGCAGCTTACCGTTCCTGGGACGCAGCGAGCAGTACTTC
TRBD2,TRBV30,14,few,TRBJ2-3,CASLAGGNTDTQYF,TGTGCCTCCCTAGCGGGGGGAAACACAGATACGCAGTATTTT
-,TRBV5-1,13,-,TRBJ2-5,CASSLAGSETQYF,TGCGCCAGCAGCTTGGCTGGGTCAGAGACCCAGTACTTC
TRBD2,TRBV6-2/TRBV6-3,17,many,TRBJ2-1,CASSYGGLAGENNEQFF,TGTGCCAGCAGTTACGGGGGACTAGCGGGAGAGAACAATGAGCAGTTCTTC
-,TRBV7-2,13,many,TRBJ2-1,CASSSEGGFEQFF,TGTGCCAGCAGCTCGGAGGGTGGGTTTGAGCAGTTCTTC
-,TRBV5-1,16,many,TRBJ2-2,CASSLKGVVDTGELFF,TGCGCCAGCAGCTTAAAGGGGGTCGTCGACACCGGGGAGCTGTTTTTT
-,TRBV7-9,15,many,TRBJ2-3,CASNNGAVITDTQYF,TGTGCCAGCAACAACGGAGCGGTAATCACAGATACGCAGTATTTT
TRBD1,TRBV7-8,15,-,TRBJ1-1,CASSNRRGQRTEAFF,TGTGCCAGCAGCAACCGCAGGGGGCAGCGCACTGAAGCTTTCTTT
TRBD2,TRBV6-1,16,-,TRBJ2-1,CASSGRMASGNNEQFF,TGCGCCAGCAGTGGCCGTATGGCTAGCGGGAACAATGAGCAGTTCTTC
-,TRBV5-8,15,many,TRBJ1-1,CASSLPGPMNTEAFF,TGTGCCAGCAGCTTACCGGGACCGATGAACACTGAAGCTTTCTTT
-,TRBV6-2/TRBV6-3,15,many,TRBJ1-5,CASRRGQYSNQPQHF,TGTGCCAGCAGACGAGGACAGTATAGCAATCAGCCCCAGCATTTT
-,TRBV28,12,many,TRBJ1-4,CASSSGDEKLFF,TGTGCCAGCAGTTCCGGGGATGAAAAACTGTTTTTT
TRBD1,TRBV19,15,many,TRBJ2-5,CASSIQGAYQETQYF,TGTGCCAGTAGTATCCAGGGGGCCTACCAAGAGACCCAGTACTTC
-,TRBV7-2,12,many,TRBJ1-2,CASSPGRSGYTF,TGTGCCAGCAGCCCTGGACGGTCTGGCTACACCTTC
-,TRBV28,14,many,TRBJ2-7,CASRATGAAYEQYF,TGTGCCAGCAGAGCGACGGGGGCGGCCTACGAGCAGTACTTC
-,TRBV6-2/TRBV6-3,14,many,TRBJ2-5,CASSYSSRVETQYF,TGTGCCAGCAGTTACTCTTCCAGGGTAGAGACCCAGTACTTC